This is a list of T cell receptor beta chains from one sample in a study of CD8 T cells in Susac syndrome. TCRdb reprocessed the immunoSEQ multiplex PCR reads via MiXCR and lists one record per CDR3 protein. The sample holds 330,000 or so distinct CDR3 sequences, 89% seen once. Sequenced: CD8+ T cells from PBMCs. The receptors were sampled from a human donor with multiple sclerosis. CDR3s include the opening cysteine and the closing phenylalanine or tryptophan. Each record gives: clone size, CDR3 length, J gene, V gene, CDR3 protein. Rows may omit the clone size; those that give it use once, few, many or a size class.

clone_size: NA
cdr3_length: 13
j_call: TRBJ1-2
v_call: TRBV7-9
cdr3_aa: CASSGDSGGGYTF

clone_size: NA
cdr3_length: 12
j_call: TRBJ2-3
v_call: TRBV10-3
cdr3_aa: CAISGLEDTQYF

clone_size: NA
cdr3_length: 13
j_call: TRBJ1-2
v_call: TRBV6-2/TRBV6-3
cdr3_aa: CASSLLQGADYTF

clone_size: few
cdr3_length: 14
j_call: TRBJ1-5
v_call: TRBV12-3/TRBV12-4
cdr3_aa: CASSPGRLGQPQHF

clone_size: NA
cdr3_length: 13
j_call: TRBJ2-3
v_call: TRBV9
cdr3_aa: CASSVGGPDTQYF

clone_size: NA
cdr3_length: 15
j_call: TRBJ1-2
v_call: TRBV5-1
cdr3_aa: CASSPGTGAYYGYTF

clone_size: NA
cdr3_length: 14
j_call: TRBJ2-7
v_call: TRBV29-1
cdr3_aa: CSARGGTSSYEQYF

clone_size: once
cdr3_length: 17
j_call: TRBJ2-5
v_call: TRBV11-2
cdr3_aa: CASSLDSSSATFETQYF

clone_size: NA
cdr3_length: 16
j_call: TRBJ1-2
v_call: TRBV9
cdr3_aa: CASSTDRGLLRDGYTF

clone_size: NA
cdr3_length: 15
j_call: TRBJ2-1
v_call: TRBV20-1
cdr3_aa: CSAHNRDRDYNEQFF

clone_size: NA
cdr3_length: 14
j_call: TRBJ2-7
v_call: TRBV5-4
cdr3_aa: CASSAGHSRHEQYF

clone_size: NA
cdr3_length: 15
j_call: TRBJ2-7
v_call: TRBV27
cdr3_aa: CASSLSGGVGYEQYF

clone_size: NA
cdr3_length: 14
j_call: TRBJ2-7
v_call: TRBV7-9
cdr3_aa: CASSFGGTGYEQYF

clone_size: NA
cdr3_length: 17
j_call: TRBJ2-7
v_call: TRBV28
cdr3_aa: CASSFPSAGGPSYEQYF

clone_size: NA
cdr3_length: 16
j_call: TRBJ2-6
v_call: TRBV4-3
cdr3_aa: CASSQGTGSGANVLTF

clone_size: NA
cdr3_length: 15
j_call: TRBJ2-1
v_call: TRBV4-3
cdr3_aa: CASSQTGVAYNEQFF

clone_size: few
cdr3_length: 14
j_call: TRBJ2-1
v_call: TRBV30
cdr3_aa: CASVTGSVYNEQFF